A single sample is the source of the 11 T cell receptor beta chains below, sequenced in a study of T cell responses to AZD1222 COVID-19 vaccine. The method was immunoSEQ multiplex PCR; TCRdb's version includes in-frame clones alone and lacks a portion of them. The table includes about 140,000 clones, approximately 90% detected once. Sequenced material: peripheral blood, taken on day 0 of AZD1222 vaccination. These receptors all stem from an adult in good health.

This clone occurred once. This chain uses TRBV4-3 with TRBJ2-1; D remains unclear. The CDR3 has 15 residues. The V gene lost 0 bases and the J gene lost 3 bases, with 9 bases spanning the gap. CDR1 LGHNA and CDR2 YSLEER come from the germline V gene. Here the CDR3 DNA reads TGCGCCAGCAGCCAAGATTACGGGCGCTACAATGAGCAGTTCTTC. It is translated as CASSQDYGRYNEQFF.

A single count supports this clone. The rearrangement uses TRBV14 and TRBJ1-2; TRBD1 is a possible D gene (5 bases). V gave up 5 bases and J gave up 4 bases, with 14 bases separating them. This CDR3 contains 14 residues. The germline V gene encodes CDR1 SGHDN and CDR2 FVKESK. The CDR3 spells CASSLRTKRYGYTF. As DNA, the CDR3 is TGTGCCAGCAGCTTGCGGACAAAACGCTATGGCTACACCTTC. Looking up the rest from reference TRBV14 and TRBJ1-2 gives the full variable domain: EAGVTQFPSHSVIEKGQTVTLRCDPISGHDNLYWYRRVMGKEIKFLLHFVKESKQDESGMPNNRFLAERTGGTYSTLKVQPAELEDSGVYFCASSLRTKRYGYTFGSGTRLTVV.

The V and J genes are TRBV6-5 and TRBJ1-1; D unresolved. The germline V gene encodes CDR1 MNHEY and CDR2 SVGAGI. Trimming cost V 2 bases and J 5 bases, with 6 bases left between them. CDR3 size: 12 residues. The CDR3 here is CASSYGRTEAFF. Here the CDR3 DNA reads TGTGCCAGCAGTTACGGGCGGACTGAAGCTTTCTTT.

The chain uses TRBV4-3 and TRBJ2-6, with 9 bases that match TRBD1. CDR3 length: 19 amino acids. With V trimmed by 0 bases and J by 0 bases, 6 bases remained unmatched. Germline V CDR1 and CDR2: LGHNA, YSLEER. CDR3 residues: CASSQEPTGGHSGANVLTF. The CDR3 DNA reads TGCGCCAGCAGCCAAGAACCGACAGGGGGTCACTCTGGGGCCAACGTCCTGACTTTC.

The chain links TRBV2 to TRBJ1-5; possibly TRBD1 for D (5 bases). V was clipped by 8 bases and J by 7 bases, with 18 bases between them. The CDR3 is 14 residues long. Germline V gene sequence: CDR1 SNHLY, CDR2 FYNNEI. Here the CDR3 reads CASSGPGVLQPQHF. CDR3 DNA: TGTGCCAGCTCCGGACCGGGGGTTTTACAGCCCCAGCATTTT.

This clone was counted a single time. This chain uses TRBV9 with TRBJ2-1; the D is unclear. Between the trimmed V and J ends, which lost 0 bases and 5 bases, there was a span of 12 bases. This CDR3 region has 15 residues. Germline V lookup: CDR1 SGDLS, CDR2 YYNGEE. CDR3 protein: CASSVGGTTDNEQFF. The CDR3 nucleotides are TGTGCCAGCAGCGTAGGGGGTACTACCGACAATGAGCAGTTCTTC. The complete variable domain, with remaining parts taken from reference TRBV9 and TRBJ2-1, reads DSGVTQTPKHLITATGQRVTLRCSPRSGDLSVYWYQQSLDQGLQFLIQYYNGEERAKGNILERFSAQQFPDLHSELNLSSLELGDSALYFCASSVGGTTDNEQFFGPGTRLTVL.

V usage is TRBV4-3 and J usage is TRBJ2-1, with D tentatively TRBD2 (5 bases). CDR1 is LGHNA and CDR2 is YSLEER in the germline V gene. This CDR3 is 14 amino acids long. V dropped 0 bases and J dropped 8 bases, with 11 bases sitting between them. The CDR3 spells CASSQDRLAHEQFF. As DNA, the CDR3 is TGCGCCAGCAGCCAAGATCGCCTAGCCCATGAGCAGTTCTTC.

The V and J genes are TRBV5-1 and TRBJ1-3; no clear D. The ends were cut back, 3 bases at V and 4 bases at J, with 26 bases in the middle. The CDR3 consists of 19 residues. Germline loops: CDR1 SGHRS, CDR2 YFSETQ. CDR3: CASSSQLRAPLVSGNTIYF. As DNA, the CDR3 is TGCGCCAGCAGCTCGCAGCTTCGGGCTCCCCTCGTTTCGGGAAACACCATATATTTT.

The chain uses TRBV11-2 and TRBJ2-7; either TRBD1 or TRBD2 may supply D (6 bases each). The V end was cut by 3 bases, the J end by 5 bases, with 8 bases between. The CDR3 is made up of 12 amino acids. Germline V gene data show CDR1 as SGHAT and CDR2 as FQNNGV. The CDR3 DNA reads as TGTGCCAGCAGCTTGGGGGGCCACGAGCAGTACTTC. Encoded protein: CASSLGGHEQYF. The full variable domain, rest sourced from reference TRBV11-2 and TRBJ2-7, is EAGVAQSPRYKIIEKRQSVAFWCNPISGHATLYWYQQILGQGPKLLIQFQNNGVVDDSQLPKDRFSAERLKGVDSTLKIQPAKLEDSAVYLCASSLGGHEQYFGPGTRLTVT.

The chain combines TRBV9 with TRBJ1-2, with D tentatively TRBD1 (5 bases). The germline V and J ends were trimmed by 3 bases and 7 bases, with 22 bases remaining between them. The CDR3 extends over 16 amino acids. Germline V gene sequence: CDR1 SGDLS, CDR2 YYNGEE. CDR3 amino acids: CASSETGTAVQAGYTF. The CDR3 DNA is TGTGCCAGCAGCGAGACCGGGACCGCTGTACAGGCTGGCTACACCTTC.

The chain carries TRBV27 and TRBJ1-5, with 8 nucleotides matching TRBD1. The germline V gene has CDR1 MNHEY and CDR2 SMNVEV (reference sequence). V shed 4 bases and J 4 bases; nucleotides not matched to a gene: 6. CDR3 length: 15 residues. The CDR3 protein is CASSSRGLGNQPQHF. The CDR3 nucleotides are TGTGCCAGCAGTTCCAGGGGGCTCGGGAATCAGCCCCAGCATTTT.